The present T cell receptor beta chain was sequenced within a study of shared T cell receptors in the human thymus. Germline V lookup: CDR1 SNHLY, CDR2 FYNNEI. This CDR3 has 15 residues. Between the trimmed V and J ends, which lost 4 bases and 7 bases, there was a span of 17 bases. Only in-frame clones appear in the TCRdb table, and some are missing; sequencing was by immunoSEQ multiplex PCR. The table shows roughly 710,000 clones, with over 75% occurring only once. This sample was shared with a second study, whose subject was human thymus T cells.

The sequence was obtained from a girl under three years old with a congenital heart defect. The V and J genes are TRBV2 and TRBJ2-1; possibly TRBD1 for D (6 bases). The specimen sequenced was thymocytes. The CDR3 sequence: CASSATGPKRNEQFF. CDR3 nucleotides: TGTGCCAGCAGTGCCACAGGGCCGAAAAGAAATGAGCAGTTCTTC. The full variable domain, its missing parts supplied by reference TRBV2 and TRBJ2-1, is EPEVTQTPSHQVTQMGQEVILRCVPISNHLYFYWYRQILGQKVEFLVSFYNNEISEKSEIFDDQFSVERPDGSNFTLKIRSTKLEDSAMYFCASSATGPKRNEQFFGPGTRLTVL.